This entry lists 17 T cell receptor beta chains sequenced from one sample in a study of T cell responses to AZD1222 COVID-19 vaccine. The protocol was immunoSEQ multiplex PCR, while the TCRdb copy is restricted to in-frame clones and leaves out a portion. The data hold over 100,000 clones, with roughly 86% observed a single time. The sample consisted of peripheral blood, taken on day 0 of MenACWY control vaccination. Receptors were obtained from an adult in good health.

This sequence joins TRBV7-3 and TRBJ2-2, with 9 bases lining up with TRBD2. CDR1 and CDR2 (germline): SGHTA, FQGTGA. Trimming took 1 base from V and 4 from J; bases not matched to a gene: 7. The CDR3 runs 17 residues. The CDR3 loop reads CASSLMVASGTTGELFF. As DNA, the CDR3 is TGTGCCAGCAGCTTAATGGTCGCTAGCGGGACCACCGGGGAGCTGTTTTTT.

V gene TRBV7-9 combines with J gene TRBJ2-5; D ambiguous. The CDR3 extends over 17 amino acids. Germline lookup yields CDR1 SEHNR and CDR2 FQNEAQ (reference sequence). Trimming pared 4 bases from V and 2 bases from J, leaving 20 bases between. The CDR3 spells CASSSFSPSGRQETQYF. For the CDR3, the DNA is TGTGCCAGCAGCTCGTTCTCCCCGTCAGGCAGACAAGAGACCCAGTACTTC. Full variable domain (missing parts from reference TRBV7-9 and TRBJ2-5): DTGVSQNPRHKITKRGQNVTFRCDPISEHNRLYWYRQTLGQGPEFLTYFQNEAQLEKSRLLSDRFSAERPKGSFSTLEIQRTEQGDSAMYLCASSSFSPSGRQETQYFGPGTRLLVL.

V and J are TRBV2 and TRBJ1-5; D remains unclear. CDR3 size: 14 residues. Germline CDR1 SNHLY, CDR2 FYNNEI. Trimming removed 11 bases at V and 1 base at J, with 15 bases between. CDR3 nucleotides: TGTGCCTCACGAAAGAGGTTAAGCAATCAGCCCCAGCATTTT. Residues: CASRKRLSNQPQHF.

The V call is TRBV7-2, the J call TRBJ1-6; no definite D call. Per germline, CDR1 SGHTA and CDR2 FQGNSA. Trimming stripped 1 base from V and 0 bases from J, with 16 bases between. This CDR3 has 19 amino acids. The CDR3 here is CASSLVVIQTSSYNSPLHF. CDR3 DNA sequence: TGTGCCAGCAGCTTAGTGGTGATCCAGACCAGCTCCTATAATTCACCCCTCCACTTT.

The chain joins TRBV5-4 to TRBJ1-6, with D possibly matching TRBD1 (5 bases). Germline V gene sequence: CDR1 SGHNT, CDR2 YYREEE (reference sequence). The length of the CDR3 is 15 residues. V lost 4 bases and J 10 bases, leaving 18 bases between the germline ends. CDR3 nucleotide sequence: TGTGCCAGCAGCGGCGGGACTCCAGCAAGGTCACCCCTCCACTTT. Translation: CASSGGTPARSPLHF.

The CDR3 sequence: CASSPTPGAEEAFF. CDR3 sequence (DNA): TGCGCCAGCAGCCCAACCCCAGGGGCGGAGGAAGCTTTCTTT. The V and J genes are TRBV5-1 and TRBJ1-1; D may be TRBD1 (6 bases). Germline V gene data show CDR1 as SGHRS and CDR2 as YFSETQ. The CDR3 length is 14 residues. V was pared by 4 bases and J by 8 bases, with 18 bases between.

This clone came up once. The CDR3 bases are TGTGCCAGCAGTTTGAGGGACTACAATGAGCAGTTCTTC. It specifies CASSLRDYNEQFF. The rearrangement uses TRBV27 and TRBJ2-1; TRBD2 is a possible D gene (5 bases). CDR1 and CDR2 from the germline V gene are MNHEY and SMNVEV (reference sequence). V was trimmed by 3 bases and J by 3 bases, leaving 6 bases between them. This CDR3 is 13 amino acids long.

V is TRBV19 and J is TRBJ2-7; D not resolved. V shed 2 bases and J shed 3 bases, with 14 bases lying between them. The CDR3 has 15 residues. Germline V gene sequence: CDR1 LNHDA, CDR2 SQIVND (reference sequence). The DNA of the CDR3 is TGTGCCAGTAGTATATCCCCTCTGGGTAACTACGAGCAGTACTTC. It specifies CASSISPLGNYEQYF.

J is TRBJ2-7 and V is TRBV19; 10 bases align to TRBD1. This CDR3 spans 15 amino acids. With 6 bases clipped from V and 3 bases from J, the junction kept 8 bases outside the gene matches. Per germline, CDR1 LNHDA and CDR2 SQIVND (reference sequence). Written as DNA, the CDR3 is TGTGCCAGTAGCTTCTACGGGACAGGGGACTACGAGCAGTACTTC. Its protein is CASSFYGTGDYEQYF.

V usage is TRBV19 and J usage is TRBJ2-1; 8 bases are shared with TRBD1. Germline V gene sequence: CDR1 LNHDA, CDR2 SQIVND (reference sequence). The CDR3 extends over 14 amino acids. V was clipped by 5 bases and J by 3 bases; unmatched bases: 3. CDR3 nucleotides: TGTGCCAGTAGTTCGGACAGGGACTACAATGAGCAGTTCTTC. This encodes CASSSDRDYNEQFF.

The chain couples TRBV28 to TRBJ2-7; 7 bases fit TRBD2. This CDR3 is built from 16 residues. With V trimmed by 7 bases and J by 0 bases, 12 bases remained unmatched. Per germline, CDR1 MDHEN and CDR2 SYDVKM. The CDR3 DNA follows: TGTGCCAGCACTCCCGTTGGGAGGGATCGCTCCTACGAGCAGTACTTC. It specifies CASTPVGRDRSYEQYF.

V and J are TRBV12-3 or TRBV12-4 and TRBJ1-3; 8 nucleotides line up with TRBD1. The CDR3 extends over 13 amino acids. V was clipped by 5 bases and J by 4 bases; unmatched bases: 1. DNA for the CDR3: TGTGCCAGCAGTGGACAGGGAGGAAACACCATATATTTT. Protein sequence: CASSGQGGNTIYF.

The V gene is TRBV19, the J gene TRBJ2-7; TRBD2 agrees at 13 bases. V gave up 6 bases and J gave up 4 bases; unmatched junction bases: 6. CDR1 and CDR2 (germline): LNHDA, SQIVND (reference sequence). The CDR3 has 15 amino acids. The CDR3 loop is CASRDGLAGEYEQYF. The CDR3 DNA reads TGTGCCAGTAGAGACGGACTAGCGGGAGAGTACGAGCAGTACTTC.

V usage is TRBV28 and J usage is TRBJ1-5; possibly TRBD1 for D (5 bases). From germline, CDR1 is MDHEN and CDR2 SYDVKM. Trimming removed 6 bases from V and 9 bases from J, with 21 bases in between. CDR3 length equals 15 residues. CDR3 DNA sequence: TGTGCCAGCAGCAAGGGGCACACCAGAATGGGGCCCCAGCATTTT. This gives the protein CASSKGHTRMGPQHF.

J is TRBJ2-2 and V is TRBV9; TRBD2 matches at 8 bases. The CDR3 has 19 amino acids. CDR1 is SGDLS, CDR2 YYNGEE, per germline. Trimming removed 4 bases from V and 0 bases from J; junction bases left unmatched: 14. This CDR3 is CASSRPRVGGDTNTGELFF. The DNA for the CDR3 is TGTGCCAGCAGCAGACCGCGAGTCGGGGGGGATACGAACACCGGGGAGCTGTTTTTT.

The V gene is TRBV7-2, the J gene TRBJ1-3; weak D call: TRBD1 (5 bases). V lost 5 bases, J lost 8 bases, and 10 bases lay in between. CDR3 size: 12 residues. The germline V gene has CDR1 SGHTA and CDR2 FQGNSA. The CDR3 nucleotides read TGTGCCAGCAGCCCGCAGGGAGACACCATATATTTT. This encodes CASSPQGDTIYF.

The chain combines TRBV18 with TRBJ1-1; D ambiguous. The CDR3 is 12 amino acids. The germline CDR1 and CDR2 sequences are KGHSH and LQKENI. V was cut by 4 bases and J by 11 bases, with 14 bases left in between. CDR3 bases: TGTGCCAGCTCACAGGGTAGGTTCTCGGCTTTCTTT. It specifies CASSQGRFSAFF. The entire variable domain, with the rest obtained from reference TRBV18 and TRBJ1-1, is as follows: NAGVMQNPRHLVRRRGQEARLRCSPMKGHSHVYWYRQLPEEGLKFMVYLQKENIIDESGMPKERFSAEFPKEGPSILRIQQVVRGDSAAYFCASSQGRFSAFFGQGTRLTVV.